This T cell receptor (beta chain) was identified in a study of blood T cell repertoires in COVID-19. This table comes from immunoSEQ multiplex PCR, and its TCRdb copy is limited to in-frame clones, with some not included. This table has around 270,000 clones, 80% to 90% appearing once. Sequenced: PBMCs or T cells enriched from blood (not recorded which). The sequence derives from a woman under 40 who had recovered from COVID-19.

The CDR3 nucleotides read TGCAGTGCAAGTTACAGGGGGCGCGGCGGGGAGCTGTTTTTT. Translating gives CSASYRGRGGELFF. The V gene is TRBV20-1, the J gene TRBJ2-2; TRBD1 matches at 9 bases. In germline, CDR1 is DFQATT, CDR2 SNEGSKA (reference sequence). The ends lost 6 bases at V and 7 bases at J; junction bases unmatched: 9. This CDR3 is 14 amino acids long.